Each of the 5 T cell receptor beta chains below was sequenced from the same sample in a study of cytotoxic CD8 clonotypes in ibrutinib-treated CLL. TCRdb keeps only in-frame clones here, not all; method: immunoSEQ multiplex PCR. Counted here are nearly 300,000 clones, 65% to 85% occurring once; the ten biggest clones make up around 5.1%. The specimen comprised PBMCs, sampled at disease progression, from a patient treated with ibrutinib. These receptors all come from a human donor with chronic lymphocytic leukemia.

This rearrangement joins TRBV4-1 to TRBJ1-2; 7 bases map to TRBD1. This CDR3 has 16 residues. Germline V lookup: CDR1 MGHRA, CDR2 YSYEKL. With 1 base clipped from V and 4 bases from J, the junction kept 9 bases outside the gene matches. In DNA, the CDR3 is TGCGCCAGCAGCCAAGGCCCAGGGGGTACCTTCTATGGCTACACCTTC. Translating it yields CASSQGPGGTFYGYTF.

V and J are TRBV5-1 and TRBJ2-3; no clear D. V lost 1 base, J lost 4 bases, and 7 bases lay in between. The CDR3 sequence is 13 residues long. Germline V gene lookup returns CDR1 SGHRS and CDR2 YFSETQ. In nucleotides, the CDR3 is TGCGCCAGCAGCTTGTCGGGCCCAGATACGCAGTATTTT. This gives the protein CASSLSGPDTQYF. Using reference TRBV5-1 and TRBJ2-3 for the parts outside the CDR3, the full variable domain is KAGVTQTPRYLIKTRGQQVTLSCSPISGHRSVSWYQQTPGQGLQFLFEYFSETQRNKGNFPGRFSGRQFSNSRSEMNVSTLELGDSALYLCASSLSGPDTQYFGPGTRLTVL.

The chain carries TRBV29-1 and TRBJ2-1, with no clear D. From germline, CDR1 is SQVTM and CDR2 ANQGSEA. This CDR3 is 11 amino acids long. Trimming cost V 4 bases and J 5 bases, with 6 bases left between them. CDR3 DNA: TGCAGCGTTGTGAGCAACAATGAGCAGTTCTTC. It specifies CSVVSNNEQFF.

The CDR3 loop is CASSQDLTSTQYF. The CDR3 region has the DNA TGTGCCAGCAGCCAAGACCTGACTAGTACCCAGTACTTC. The chain combines TRBV4-2 with TRBJ2-5, with TRBD2 as a possible D gene (6 bases). Germline V gives CDR1 LGHNA, CDR2 YNFKEQ. The CDR3 is 13 amino acids. V dropped 0 bases and J dropped 8 bases, with 10 bases sitting between them.

The chain recombines TRBV10-3 with TRBJ1-1, with a tentative D call TRBD1 (6 bases). Trimming removed 4 bases at V and 4 bases at J, with 16 bases between. This CDR3 has 15 amino acids. CDR1 is ENHRY and CDR2 is SYGVKD in the germline V gene. CDR3 DNA sequence: TGTGCCATCAGTGGTGCCGGACAGTTGAGCACTGAAGCTTTCTTT. Amino acids: CAISGAGQLSTEAFF.